Sequencing of this T cell receptor (beta chain) was carried out in a study of breast tumors, draining lymph nodes, adjacent tissues. The lymph nodes were axillary draining lymph nodes from breast cancer patients. As to this clonotype: Its antigen is as yet unknown.

Overall study findings and caveats: Tumor TCR diversity was below lymph nodes but above nontumor tissue. Compared with basal-like, luminal-like tumors shared significantly more repertoire with nontumor tissue.

In germline, CDR1 is LGHDT, CDR2 YNNKEL (reference sequence). The CDR3 spans 15 residues. V was clipped by 5 bases and J by 4 bases, with 15 bases between them. TCRdb reprocessed the multiplex PCR reads with MiXCR, giving one entry per CDR3 protein. The sample holds 180,000 or so distinct CDR3 sequences, roughly 29% seen once. The chain is built from TRBV3-1 and TRBJ2-1; D is perhaps TRBD1 or TRBD2 (5 bases each). The TCR sequence derives from a female donor with breast cancer. Some clones in this sample may be carry-over from other donors' samples. The sample comprised axillary lymph node tissue. CDR3 bases: TGTGCCAGCAGCGAAGGGGCCCCGGGGTACAATGAGCAGTTCTTC. Translated: CASSEGAPGYNEQFF.